A selection of T cell receptor beta chains follows, all from one sample in a study of cytomegalovirus exposure and HLA in healthy donors. The table came from immunoSEQ multiplex PCR; TCRdb's copy has only in-frame clones and leaves some out. The repertoire holds about 200,000 clones, with around 73% as singletons. The sample comprised PBMCs. These receptors came from a woman aged 25 to 39 in good health and CMV-seronegative. Both conserved end residues are part of each CDR3. Each record gives: V gene, clone size, J gene, D gene, CDR3 protein, CDR3 DNA. The D gene is left open where the match is weak. Part of the rows lack a size; the others show once, few, many or a class for expanded clones.

v_gene: TRBV5-4
abundance: once
j_gene: TRBJ2-7
d_gene: TRBD2
CDR3aa: CASSMGLAYEQYF
CDR3nt: TGTGCCAGCAGCATGGGACTAGCTTACGAGCAGTACTTC

v_gene: TRBV27
abundance: NA
j_gene: TRBJ2-7
d_gene: NA
CDR3aa: CASSLAPGAFSYEQYF
CDR3nt: TGTGCCAGCAGTTTGGCCCCAGGGGCCTTCTCCTACGAGCAGTACTTC

v_gene: TRBV19
abundance: NA
j_gene: TRBJ1-1
d_gene: NA
CDR3aa: CASSSGGGPTEAFF
CDR3nt: TGTGCCAGTAGTTCCGGCGGGGGGCCGACTGAAGCTTTCTTT

v_gene: TRBV30
abundance: NA
j_gene: TRBJ2-7
d_gene: NA
CDR3aa: CAWSASGGEQYF
CDR3nt: TGTGCCTGGAGTGCGTCCGGAGGCGAGCAGTACTTC

v_gene: TRBV5-5
abundance: few
j_gene: TRBJ1-4
d_gene: NA
CDR3aa: CASSLRVRGATNEKLFF
CDR3nt: TGTGCCAGCAGCTTGAGAGTTCGGGGGGCAACTAATGAAAAACTGTTTTTT

v_gene: TRBV5-1
abundance: NA
j_gene: TRBJ2-1
d_gene: NA
CDR3aa: CASSSPAREQFF
CDR3nt: TGCGCCAGCAGCTCCCCCGCGAGGGAGCAGTTCTTC

v_gene: TRBV7-9
abundance: once
j_gene: TRBJ2-1
d_gene: TRBD2
CDR3aa: CASRTSGGSNEQFF
CDR3nt: TGTGCCAGCAGAACTAGCGGAGGTTCCAATGAGCAGTTCTTC

v_gene: TRBV19
abundance: NA
j_gene: TRBJ2-3
d_gene: TRBD1
CDR3aa: CASSRQGAGDTQYF
CDR3nt: TGTGCCAGTAGCAGACAGGGGGCGGGAGATACGCAGTATTTT

v_gene: TRBV11-2
abundance: NA
j_gene: TRBJ1-2
d_gene: TRBD1
CDR3aa: CASTPYPGQIYGYTF
CDR3nt: TGTGCCAGCACCCCCTATCCGGGACAGATCTATGGCTACACCTTC

v_gene: TRBV6-5
abundance: NA
j_gene: TRBJ2-3
d_gene: NA
CDR3aa: CASSSRGSEGDTQYF
CDR3nt: TGTGCCAGCAGTTCCCGGGGATCAGAGGGCGATACGCAGTATTTT

v_gene: TRBV18
abundance: once
j_gene: TRBJ2-7
d_gene: NA
CDR3aa: CASSPREATLYEQYF
CDR3nt: TGTGCCAGCTCACCACGGGAGGCGACCCTCTACGAGCAGTACTTC

v_gene: TRBV29-1
abundance: once
j_gene: TRBJ2-3
d_gene: TRBD2
CDR3aa: CSVTMGSGRARHTDTQYF
CDR3nt: TGCAGCGTAACTATGGGGAGCGGGAGGGCCCGTCACACAGATACGCAGTATTTT

v_gene: TRBV2
abundance: NA
j_gene: TRBJ2-7
d_gene: TRBD2
CDR3aa: CASSDTSGRAGEQYF
CDR3nt: TGTGCCAGCAGTGATACTAGCGGGAGGGCTGGGGAGCAGTACTTC

v_gene: TRBV6-5
abundance: NA
j_gene: TRBJ1-1
d_gene: TRBD1
CDR3aa: CASSYQGQGTEAFF
CDR3nt: TGTGCCAGCAGTTACCAGGGACAGGGAACTGAAGCTTTCTTT

v_gene: TRBV27
abundance: NA
j_gene: TRBJ2-1
d_gene: NA
CDR3aa: CASSLGWSSYNEQFF
CDR3nt: TGTGCCAGCAGTTTAGGATGGAGCTCCTACAATGAGCAGTTCTTC

v_gene: TRBV5-1
abundance: NA
j_gene: TRBJ2-3
d_gene: NA
CDR3aa: CASHESDTQYF
CDR3nt: TGCGCCAGCCATGAGTCAGATACGCAGTATTTT

v_gene: TRBV28
abundance: NA
j_gene: TRBJ1-4
d_gene: NA
CDR3aa: CASTLTIKEKLFF
CDR3nt: TGTGCCAGCACTTTGACAATTAAAGAAAAACTGTTTTTT

v_gene: TRBV11-2
abundance: few
j_gene: TRBJ1-1
d_gene: NA
CDR3aa: CASSLIFGGTEAFF
CDR3nt: TGTGCCAGCAGCTTAATTTTTGGGGGGACTGAAGCTTTCTTT

v_gene: TRBV19
abundance: NA
j_gene: TRBJ1-1
d_gene: TRBD1
CDR3aa: CASSTRDRNTEAFF
CDR3nt: TGTGCCAGTAGTACCCGGGACAGAAACACTGAAGCTTTCTTT

v_gene: TRBV5-5
abundance: NA
j_gene: TRBJ1-2
d_gene: NA
CDR3aa: CASSLDSNGYTF
CDR3nt: TGTGCCAGCAGCTTGGACAGTAATGGCTACACCTTC

v_gene: TRBV19
abundance: NA
j_gene: TRBJ1-4
d_gene: TRBD1
CDR3aa: CASTGKDRGDEKLFF
CDR3nt: TGTGCCAGTACCGGAAAGGACAGGGGCGACGAAAAACTGTTTTTT

v_gene: TRBV7-9
abundance: NA
j_gene: TRBJ2-7
d_gene: NA
CDR3aa: CASSLEAGESYEQYF
CDR3nt: TGTGCCAGCAGCTTAGAGGCAGGGGAGAGCTACGAGCAGTACTTC

v_gene: TRBV9
abundance: NA
j_gene: TRBJ1-2
d_gene: TRBD1
CDR3aa: CASSLPGGYGYTF
CDR3nt: TGTGCCAGCAGCTTGCCAGGGGGCTATGGCTACACCTTC

v_gene: TRBV7-6
abundance: NA
j_gene: TRBJ2-2
d_gene: TRBD1
CDR3aa: CASSFPGQGTGELFF
CDR3nt: TGTGCCAGCAGCTTCCCGGGACAGGGGACCGGGGAGCTGTTTTTT

v_gene: TRBV6-1
abundance: NA
j_gene: TRBJ2-7
d_gene: TRBD1
CDR3aa: CASSLRGRPYEQYF
CDR3nt: TGTGCCAGCAGTTTGAGGGGGCGCCCCTACGAGCAGTACTTC

v_gene: TRBV28
abundance: NA
j_gene: TRBJ1-5
d_gene: NA
CDR3aa: CASSESGLIQPQHF
CDR3nt: TGTGCCAGCTCAGAATCAGGGTTGATTCAGCCCCAGCATTTT

v_gene: TRBV25-1
abundance: NA
j_gene: TRBJ1-6
d_gene: NA
CDR3aa: CASSETMGEGSPLHF
CDR3nt: TGTGCCAGCAGTGAAACGATGGGGGAGGGATCACCCCTCCACTTT

v_gene: TRBV28
abundance: NA
j_gene: TRBJ2-5
d_gene: TRBD2
CDR3aa: CASSSPNRRTSGSRETQYF
CDR3nt: TGTGCCAGCAGTTCACCAAACCGACGGACTAGCGGGAGTAGGGAGACCCAGTACTTC

v_gene: TRBV19
abundance: NA
j_gene: TRBJ2-1
d_gene: TRBD2
CDR3aa: CATSGLAGGEQFF
CDR3nt: TGTGCCACCTCGGGACTAGCGGGAGGTGAGCAGTTCTTC

v_gene: TRBV6-1
abundance: NA
j_gene: TRBJ1-5
d_gene: NA
CDR3aa: CATDMSGVSNQPQHF
CDR3nt: TGTGCCACCGATATGTCGGGAGTTAGCAATCAGCCCCAGCATTTT